The 30 T cell receptor beta chains given below trace back to one sample, sequenced in a study of cytotoxic CD8 clonotypes in ibrutinib-treated CLL listed by TCRdb under 2021. The intended sense of this specimen's time point label: progressive disease on ibrutinib. Libraries came from the immunoSEQ multiplex PCR assay. In its TCRdb copy, this immuneACCESS table keeps in-frame sequences only and misses some clones. Where compared with another copy, unresolved V genes explain less than half of these, and the others have no known cause. A total of roughly 42,000 clones appear in this sample, around 67% of them only once. The top ten hold 5.5% to 7% of the sample. Sequenced here: PBMCs, sampled at disease progression, from a patient treated with ibrutinib. The receptor source for this set is a human donor with chronic lymphocytic leukemia.

The V gene is TRBV18, the J gene TRBJ1-1; maybe TRBD1 (6 bases). The length of the CDR3 is 13 residues. Germline assignment: CDR1 KGHSH and CDR2 LQKENI. V was clipped by 10 bases and J by 3 bases, with 15 bases between them. CDR3 sequence (DNA): TGTGCCACCCGACCAGGGGCGGACACTGAAGCTTTCTTT. Translated: CATRPGADTEAFF.

The V call is TRBV18, the J call TRBJ2-7, with TRBD1 identical over 7 bases. The CDR3 extends over 15 amino acids. Trimming removed 0 bases from V and 0 bases from J; junction bases left unmatched: 2. CDR1 and CDR2 (germline): KGHSH, LQKENI. CDR3 in DNA: TGTGCCAGCTCACCACCGGGACAGACCTCCTACGAGCAGTACTTC. Translating gives CASSPPGQTSYEQYF.

The rearrangement uses TRBV5-6 and TRBJ1-1; 8 bases line up with TRBD1. The CDR3 consists of 15 residues. V lost 2 bases to trimming and J lost 1 base; unmatched junction nucleotides: 4. Germline V gives CDR1 SGHDT, CDR2 YYEEEE. CDR3 residues: CASSFGDRTNTEAFF. DNA of the CDR3: TGTGCCAGCAGCTTCGGGGACAGGACGAACACTGAAGCTTTCTTT.

This chain joins TRBV5-1 and TRBJ1-1; no clear D. The V gene's germline CDR1 is SGHRS and CDR2 YFSETQ. The V end was cut by 3 bases, the J end by 1 base, with 10 bases between. The CDR3 has 14 amino acids. CDR3 coding DNA: TGCGCCAGCAGCTCTGGACGGCAGAACACTGAAGCTTTCTTT. Its translation is CASSSGRQNTEAFF.

V usage is TRBV6-5 and J usage is TRBJ2-3, with D unresolved. Trimming took off 4 bases at V and 4 bases at J, with 15 bases between the two ends. This CDR3 region has 15 residues. Germline CDR1 is MNHEY and CDR2 is SVGAGI. The CDR3 nucleotides read TGTGCCAGCAGTTTTGGCTCTTCCAACCCAGATACGCAGTATTTT. Translation gives CASSFGSSNPDTQYF.

There are a few counts of this clone. The V call is TRBV11-3, the J call TRBJ2-2; 10 bases match TRBD2. The CDR3 contains 16 residues. The germline V gene has CDR1 SGHNT and CDR2 YENEEA. J gave up 7 bases and V 5 bases, and 10 bases lay outside the gene matches. The CDR3 loop is CASSQGLASDIGELFF. The CDR3 DNA sequence: TGTGCCAGCAGCCAGGGACTAGCGAGCGATATCGGGGAGCTGTTTTTT. Drawing the rest from reference TRBV11-3 and TRBJ2-2, the complete variable domain is EAGVVQSPRYKIIEKKQPVAFWCNPISGHNTLYWYLQNLGQGPELLIRYENEEAVDDSQLPKDRFSAERLKGVDSTLKIQPAELGDSAVYLCASSQGLASDIGELFFGEGSRLTVL.

There are many counts of this clone. The J gene is TRBJ1-1, the V gene TRBV13; TRBD1 is a possible D gene (5 bases). This CDR3 is built from 13 residues. V was trimmed by 1 base and J by 5 bases, leaving 8 bases between them. Germline CDR1 reads PRHDT; CDR2 reads FYEKMQ (reference sequence). The CDR3 protein is CASSLEGRTEAFF. The CDR3 DNA reads as TGTGCCAGCAGCTTAGAGGGGAGGACTGAAGCTTTCTTT.

The V gene is TRBV11-3, the J gene TRBJ2-1; 8 bases align to TRBD2. The CDR3 is 16 amino acids. The V and J ends lost 1 base and 1 base, in that order; junction bases with no gene match: 3. Germline V lookup: CDR1 SGHNT, CDR2 YENEEA. CDR3 sequence: CASSLAGTSSYNEQFF. The CDR3 DNA sequence: TGTGCCAGCAGCTTAGCAGGGACTAGTTCCTACAATGAGCAGTTCTTC.

Notes on this clone: Other DNA sequences of this sample code for an identical CDR3. V is TRBV18 and J is TRBJ2-7; D ambiguous. The CDR3 loop spans 12 amino acids. CDR1 is KGHSH, CDR2 LQKENI, per germline. V was shortened by 6 bases and J by 0 bases, with 6 bases between the two germline ends. The CDR3 DNA reads as TGTGCCAGCTCCCCCAGCTCCTACGAGCAGTACTTC. Translation: CASSPSSYEQYF.

This clone turned up a few times. V and J are TRBV7-9 and TRBJ2-5; D might be TRBD1 (6 bases). Germline CDR1 reads SEHNR; CDR2 reads FQNEAQ (reference sequence). The CDR3 runs to 14 residues. Trimming removed 2 bases from V and 4 bases from J, with 11 bases in between. DNA for the CDR3: TGTGCCAGCAGCTTATTCTTAGGGGGAGAGACCCAGTACTTC. Its protein product is CASSLFLGGETQYF.

The chain carries TRBV30 and TRBJ2-5, with a weak D call TRBD1 (5 bases). CDR1 is GTSNPN, CDR2 SVGIG, per germline (reference sequence). This CDR3 region has 15 residues. Between the trimmed V and J ends, which lost 3 bases and 7 bases, there was a span of 21 bases. The CDR3 sequence is CAWSPILGAIGTQYF. The CDR3 nucleotides are TGTGCCTGGAGCCCCATCCTTGGGGCTATAGGGACCCAGTACTTC. The complete variable domain, with remaining parts taken from reference TRBV30 and TRBJ2-5, reads SQTIHQWPATLVQPVGSPLSLECTVEGTSNPNLYWYRQAAGRGLQLLFYSVGIGQISSEVPQNLSASRPQDRQFILSSKKLLLSDSGFYLCAWSPILGAIGTQYFGPGTRLLVL.

The gene calls are TRBV7-2 and TRBJ1-2; tentatively, D is TRBD1 (6 bases). The CDR3 extends over 16 amino acids. V was cut by 1 base and J by 5 bases, with 17 bases left in between. Germline CDR1 SGHTA, CDR2 FQGNSA. In DNA, the CDR3 is TGTGCCAGCAGCTTAGATATGGGGGGCGCGAGGTATGGCTACACCTTC. This gives the protein CASSLDMGGARYGYTF.

This clone appeared a few times. This rearrangement joins TRBV19 to TRBJ1-2; D ambiguous. The CDR3 covers 15 residues. CDR1 and CDR2 from the germline V gene are LNHDA and SQIVND (reference sequence). The ends were cut back, 5 bases at V and 4 bases at J, with 17 bases in the middle. The CDR3 spells CASSAPWAWGYGYTF. CDR3 sequence (DNA): TGTGCCAGTAGTGCCCCTTGGGCGTGGGGCTATGGCTACACCTTC.

The V and J genes are TRBV28 and TRBJ2-1, with 8 positions matching TRBD2. The CDR3 spans 15 residues. V gave up 0 bases and J gave up 8 bases; unmatched junction bases: 6. The V gene's germline CDR1 is MDHEN and CDR2 SYDVKM. The CDR3 nucleotides read TGTGCCAGCAGTTTATGGACGGGAGGGCAGTATGAGCAGTTCTTC. Amino acids: CASSLWTGGQYEQFF.

The CDR3 DNA sequence: TGTGCCAGCGGTAGGGCTAGCGGGAGGCAAGAGACCCAGTACTTC. Translated: CASGRASGRQETQYF. The chain employs TRBV9 and TRBJ2-5, with 11 bases that match TRBD2. This CDR3 has 15 residues. Germline CDR1 and CDR2: SGDLS and YYNGEE. V lost 7 bases and J lost 2; bases outside the gene matches: 7.

The chain joins TRBV19 to TRBJ1-1; D gene uncertain. The CDR3 is made up of 13 amino acids. The V end lost 0 bases, the J end lost 4 bases, and 6 bases lay between the germline ends. Germline V CDR1 and CDR2: LNHDA, SQIVND (reference sequence). The CDR3 DNA reads TGTGCCAGTAGTATAGAGGAGGGCACTGAAGCTTTCTTT. This encodes CASSIEEGTEAFF.

V is TRBV18 and J is TRBJ1-5; TRBD1 is a possible D gene (6 bases). Germline lookup yields CDR1 KGHSH and CDR2 LQKENI. CDR3 length: 14 amino acids. V was shortened by 5 bases and J by 4 bases, with 12 bases between the two germline ends. As DNA, the CDR3 is TGTGCCAGCTCATCTGTCCAGGGGAATCAGCCCCAGCATTTT. Encoded protein: CASSSVQGNQPQHF.

DNA of the CDR3: TGTGCCAGCACTTACAGCCTCTCTGGGGCCAACGTCCTGACTTTC. Translated, it gives CASTYSLSGANVLTF. V and J are TRBV27 and TRBJ2-6; D unclear. The CDR3 has 15 residues. Per the germline V gene, CDR1 is MNHEY and CDR2 is SMNVEV (reference sequence). V was cut by 7 bases and J by 0 bases, with 10 bases left in between.

This chain connects TRBV6-6 to TRBJ2-1; D not certain. In germline, CDR1 is MNHNY, CDR2 SVGAGI (reference sequence). V was shortened by 7 bases and J by 5 bases, with 12 bases between the two germline ends. The CDR3 is made up of 13 amino acids. The chain's CDR3 is CASTQGSHNEQFF. CDR3 sequence (DNA): TGTGCCAGCACCCAAGGGTCTCACAATGAGCAGTTCTTC.

This clone has a count of ten or more. The V gene is TRBV18, the J gene TRBJ1-5; D might be TRBD1 (5 bases). CDR1 and CDR2 (germline): KGHSH, LQKENI. The CDR3 covers 15 residues. V gave up 2 bases and J gave up 4 bases, with 12 bases separating them. This CDR3 reads CASSPWDDGNQPQHF. DNA of the CDR3: TGTGCCAGCTCACCATGGGACGACGGGAATCAGCCCCAGCATTTT.

CDR3 sequence (DNA): TGTGCCAGCAGCGGACGCATTAGCACAGATACGCAGTATTTT. It yields the protein CASSGRISTDTQYF. This sequence joins TRBV14 and TRBJ2-3; D remains unclear. This CDR3 spans 14 amino acids. Germline-derived CDR1 and CDR2 are SGHDN and FVKESK. The ends were cut back, 5 bases at V and 0 bases at J, with 9 bases in the middle.

The J gene is TRBJ2-1, the V gene TRBV18; 7 bases map to TRBD1. The CDR3 spans 16 residues. CDR1 and CDR2 (germline): KGHSH, LQKENI. With V trimmed by 5 bases and J by 0 bases, 7 bases remained unmatched. As DNA, the CDR3 is TGTGCCAGCTCATCTCCAGGGGGTAGCTCCTACAATGAGCAGTTCTTC. It specifies CASSSPGGSSYNEQFF.

This sequence joins TRBV9 and TRBJ2-1; 7 bases map to TRBD2. Per germline, CDR1 SGDLS and CDR2 YYNGEE. V lost 4 bases, J lost 8 bases, and 6 bases stayed unmatched. The CDR3 runs 13 residues. The CDR3 reads CASSSGTNDEQFF. In DNA form, the CDR3 reads TGTGCCAGCAGCTCTGGGACTAACGATGAGCAGTTCTTC.

This clone has a handful of counts. The J gene is TRBJ2-3, the V gene TRBV27; 9 bases are a match to TRBD1. The germline CDR1 and CDR2 sequences are MNHEY and SMNVEV (reference sequence). V shed 4 bases, J shed 1 base, and the junction held 3 bases outside the gene matches. CDR3 size: 15 residues. CDR3 amino acids: CASSSWTGGTDTQYF. As DNA, the CDR3 is TGTGCCAGCAGTTCCTGGACAGGGGGCACAGATACGCAGTATTTT.

This sequence joins TRBV6-5 and TRBJ2-7; D is possibly TRBD1 (5 bases). Trimming pared 5 bases from V and 4 bases from J, leaving 12 bases between. This CDR3 has 13 residues. The germline V gene encodes CDR1 MNHEY and CDR2 SVGAGI. This chain's CDR3 is CASSPRKGYEQYF. The CDR3 nucleotides read TGTGCCAGCAGTCCCAGAAAGGGGTACGAGCAGTACTTC.

Here the CDR3 reads CASSIQGLYGYTF. In DNA form, the CDR3 reads TGTGCCAGTAGTATCCAGGGCCTCTATGGCTACACCTTC. The V call is TRBV19, the J call TRBJ1-2; D possibly corresponds to TRBD1 (5 bases). The CDR3 extends over 13 amino acids. V was shortened by 3 bases and J by 4 bases, with 9 bases between the two germline ends. Germline loops: CDR1 LNHDA, CDR2 SQIVND (reference sequence).

This clone was detected only a few times. The chain is built from TRBV6-6 and TRBJ1-6; D is unresolved. The CDR3 runs to 13 residues. Deletions cut 8 bases from V and 1 base from J, with 6 bases between. Germline CDR1 MNHNY, CDR2 SVGAGI (reference sequence). CDR3 amino acids: CASGESYNSPLHF. DNA for the CDR3: TGTGCCAGCGGAGAGTCCTATAATTCACCCCTCCACTTT.

This clone was counted only a few times. V gene TRBV15 combines with J gene TRBJ1-1; a possible D gene is TRBD1 (5 bases). With 6 bases removed from V and 1 base from J, the gap between germline ends came to 9 bases. Germline CDR1 and CDR2: LNHNV and YYDKDF (reference sequence). The CDR3 has 13 residues. As DNA, the CDR3 is TGTGCCACCAGTGCAGGGTGGAACACTGAAGCTTTCTTT. It codes for CATSAGWNTEAFF.

The CDR3 coding sequence is TGTGCCAGCAGCCTCCAAGCGGGAGGCACAGATACGCAGTATTTT. Residues: CASSLQAGGTDTQYF. The genes are TRBV7-3 and TRBJ2-3, with 8 bases aligning to TRBD2. CDR1 and CDR2 (germline): SGHTA, FQGTGA. CDR3 length equals 15 residues. With 5 bases clipped from V and 1 base from J, the junction kept 5 bases outside the gene matches.

There are a few counts of this clone. CDR3 coding DNA: TGTGCCAGTAACCCGGGACCACAAACCGTCGTGGAGCAGTACTTC. This translates into CASNPGPQTVVEQYF. The rearrangement links TRBV19 to TRBJ2-7; D may match TRBD1 or TRBD2 (5 bases each). V was clipped by 7 bases and J by 7 bases, with 23 bases between them. The CDR3 totals 15 residues. Germline assignment: CDR1 LNHDA and CDR2 SQIVND (reference sequence). Drawing the rest from reference TRBV19 and TRBJ2-7, the complete variable domain is DGGITQSPKYLFRKEGQNVTLSCEQNLNHDAMYWYRQDPGQGLRLIYYSQIVNDFQKGDIAEGYSVSREKKESFPLTVTSAQKNPTAFYLCASNPGPQTVVEQYFGPGTRLTVT.